This T cell receptor beta chain was retrieved from a study of T cells in Graves' hyperthyroidism and ophthalmopathy. Regarding the study as a whole: Most clonotypes expanded in thyroid above 0.001 were likewise present in blood.

About this clonotype itself: No antigen is known for it.

Source material for PBMCs was more than 7.5 ml fresh peripheral blood. This CDR3 has 13 residues. The ends were cut back, 5 bases at V and 4 bases at J, with 11 bases in the middle. Germline-derived CDR1 and CDR2 are MNHNS and SASEGT. Amplification targeted TCR beta CDR3 regions from RNA transcripts. The study used the HTBI primer set for a first-round RT-PCR of the TCR CDR3. From the multiplex PCR reads, TCRdb called clonotypes with MiXCR, one entry per CDR3 protein. The sample includes over 400,000 distinct CDR3 sequences, under 25% of them seen just once. Sample: blood. The J gene is TRBJ1-2, the V gene TRBV6-1; D is possibly TRBD1 (6 bases). The TCR was taken from a woman aged 70-85 years with Graves' ophthalmopathy. CDR3 protein: CASSYRAGYGYTF. The CDR3 bases are TGTGCCAGCAGTTACAGGGCAGGCTATGGCTACACCTTC.